This TCR beta chain stems from a study of shared clonotypes between healthy human individuals. The wider study: Two women and a few men aged 18 to 49 served as donors.

The CDR3 contains 13 residues. Germline CDR1 is MNHNY and CDR2 is SVGAGI (reference sequence). Trimming pared 0 bases from V and 7 bases from J, leaving 10 bases between. To note about this clone: Its specificity is not known.

Study-level points and caveats: Generally, estimated richness proved larger in naive subsets than it did in memory subsets.

Clones were sequenced by immunoSEQ multiplex PCR, and TCRdb holds only the in-frame ones, with some missing. The table records under 1,100,000 clones, 60% to 80% of them present only once. The sample comprised memory CD4+ T cells sorted from blood. Subset specified: CD45RA-negative fraction. The genes are TRBV6-6 and TRBJ2-7, with unresolved D. This receptor was taken from a man aged 18 to 35 in good health. CDR3 amino acids: CASSYSKVGEQYF. DNA for the CDR3: TGTGCCAGCAGTTACTCGAAGGTAGGAGAGCAGTACTTC.